This TCR beta chain is from a study of cytomegalovirus exposure and HLA in healthy donors. Study-wide background: Within an early data release were approximately 85 million unique TCRs drawn from HLA-typed donors. Study results and limitations: Cytomegalovirus association was assigned to about 150 TCR beta chains.

PCR was performed using 60 Vbeta and 13 Jbeta primers. The method was immunoSEQ multiplex PCR; TCRdb's version includes in-frame clones alone and lacks a portion of them. The table lists 150,000 to 200,000 clones, 70% to 90% of them singletons, with about 2.1% in the top ten. The CDR3 consists of 16 residues. The V gene end was trimmed by 7 bases and the J gene end by 0 bases; junction bases not matched to a gene: 6. In germline, CDR1 is SNHLY, CDR2 FYNNEI. About this clone: Its antigen is not identified.

The sequence derives from a man between 18 and 35 years old in good health and CMV-seropositive. V gene TRBV2 combines with J gene TRBJ2-5; 12 bases agree with TRBD2. Sequencing was done on a sample of PBMCs. CDR3 bases: TGTGCCAGCACCCCAAGGACTAGCGGGGACCAAGAGACCCAGTACTTC. This encodes CASTPRTSGDQETQYF.